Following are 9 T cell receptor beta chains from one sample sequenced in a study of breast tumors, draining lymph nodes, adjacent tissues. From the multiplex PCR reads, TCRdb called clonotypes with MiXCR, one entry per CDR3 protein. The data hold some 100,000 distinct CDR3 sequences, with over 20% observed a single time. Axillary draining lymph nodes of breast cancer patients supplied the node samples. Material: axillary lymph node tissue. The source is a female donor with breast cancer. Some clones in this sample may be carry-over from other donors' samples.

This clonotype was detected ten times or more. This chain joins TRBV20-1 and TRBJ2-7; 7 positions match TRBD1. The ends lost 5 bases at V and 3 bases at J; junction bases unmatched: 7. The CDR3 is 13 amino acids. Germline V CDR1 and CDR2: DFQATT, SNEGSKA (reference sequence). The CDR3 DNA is TGCAGTGCTTCTAGACAGGGATACTACGAGCAGTACTTC. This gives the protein CSASRQGYYEQYF.

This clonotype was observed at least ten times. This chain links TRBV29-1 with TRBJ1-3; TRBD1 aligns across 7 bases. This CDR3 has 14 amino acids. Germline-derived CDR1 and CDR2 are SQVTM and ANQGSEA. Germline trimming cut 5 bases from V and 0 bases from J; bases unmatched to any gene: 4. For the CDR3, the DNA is TGCAGCGTTCGGGGACAGAGCTCTGGAAACACCATATATTTT. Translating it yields CSVRGQSSGNTIYF.

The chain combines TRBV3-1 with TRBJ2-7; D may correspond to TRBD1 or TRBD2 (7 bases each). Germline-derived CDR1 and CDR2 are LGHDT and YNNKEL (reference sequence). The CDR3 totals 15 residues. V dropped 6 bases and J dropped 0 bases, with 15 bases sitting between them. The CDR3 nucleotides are TGTGCCAGCAGTAAGAGCGGGACAGACTCCTACGAGCAGTACTTC. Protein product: CASSKSGTDSYEQYF.

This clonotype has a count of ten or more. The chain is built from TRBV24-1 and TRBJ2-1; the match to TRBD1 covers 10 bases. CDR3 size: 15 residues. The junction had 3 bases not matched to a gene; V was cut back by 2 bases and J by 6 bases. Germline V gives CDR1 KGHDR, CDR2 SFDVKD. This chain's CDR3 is CATSDSGQGGNEQFF. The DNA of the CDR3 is TGTGCCACCAGTGATTCTGGACAGGGGGGCAATGAGCAGTTCTTC.

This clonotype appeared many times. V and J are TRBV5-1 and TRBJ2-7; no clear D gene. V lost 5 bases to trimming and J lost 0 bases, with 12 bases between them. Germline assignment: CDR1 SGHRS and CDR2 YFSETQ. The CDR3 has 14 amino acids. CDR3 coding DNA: TGCGCCAGCAGGGCCAGCTTAAGCTCCTACGAGCAGTACTTC. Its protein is CASRASLSSYEQYF.

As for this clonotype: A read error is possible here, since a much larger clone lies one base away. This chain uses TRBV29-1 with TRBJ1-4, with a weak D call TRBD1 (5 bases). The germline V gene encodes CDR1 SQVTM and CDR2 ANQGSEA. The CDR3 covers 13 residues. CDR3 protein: CGVAQGAAEKLFF. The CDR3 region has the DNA TGCGGCGTTGCCCAGGGAGCAGCAGAAAAACTGTTTTTT.

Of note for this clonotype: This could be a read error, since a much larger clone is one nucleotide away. CDR3 sequence reads: CASGIGASDDEQFF. Here the CDR3 DNA reads TGTGCCAGTGGTATAGGGGCTAGCGACGATGAGCAGTTCTTC. This sequence joins TRBV19 and TRBJ2-1, with D possibly TRBD2 on 6 matching bases. Germline values: CDR1 LNHDA, CDR2 SQIVND (reference sequence). The CDR3 covers 14 residues. The full variable domain, rest sourced from reference TRBV19 and TRBJ2-1, is DGGITQSPKYLFRKEGQNVTLSCEQNLNHDAMYWYRQDPGQGLRLIYYSQIVNDFQKGDIAEGYSVSREKKESFPLTVTSAQKNPTAFYLCASGIGASDDEQFFGPGTRLTVL.

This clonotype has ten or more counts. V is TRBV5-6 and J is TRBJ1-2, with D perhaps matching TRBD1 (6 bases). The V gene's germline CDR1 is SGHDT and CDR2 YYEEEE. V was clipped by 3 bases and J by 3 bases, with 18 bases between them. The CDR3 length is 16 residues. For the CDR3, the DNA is TGTGCCAGCAGCTCCAGCGGGTGGGGGCGAGACTATGGCTACACCTTC. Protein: CASSSSGWGRDYGYTF.

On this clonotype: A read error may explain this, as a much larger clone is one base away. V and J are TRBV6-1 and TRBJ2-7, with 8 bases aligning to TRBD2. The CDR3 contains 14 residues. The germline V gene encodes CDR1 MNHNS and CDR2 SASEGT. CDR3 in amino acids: CACRAIAGNYEQYF. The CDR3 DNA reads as TGTGCCTGCAGAGCTATAGCGGGGAACTACGAGCAGTACTTC.